These T cell receptor beta chains were read from a single sample in a study of Graves' ophthalmopathy and Graves' hyperthyroidism. TCRdb passed the multiplex PCR reads through MiXCR, listing each CDR3 protein once. The sample yields around 22,000 distinct CDR3 sequences, about half seen once. Sequencing used peripheral blood. These receptors were obtained from an adult woman with stable Graves' hyperthyroidism. Both conserved end residues are part of each CDR3. The order of the fields is J gene, clone size, V gene, D gene, CDR3 DNA, CDR3 protein. A D gene is named only where the DNA matches it firmly. The listing skips clone size in some rows; elsewhere it reads once, few, many or a size class.

TRBJ2-7,many,TRBV6-6,TRBD1,TGTGCCAGCAGCGCCGACTACAGGGGATACGAGCAGTACTTC,CASSADYRGYEQYF
TRBJ1-1,-,TRBV5-5,-,TGTGCCAGCAGCTTGGACAGGAGGAACACTGAAGCTTTCTTT,CASSLDRRNTEAFF
TRBJ2-2,-,TRBV19,-,-,CASSATSGAYEQYFGELFF
TRBJ2-2,-,TRBV20-1,TRBD2,TGCAGTGCTAAGTTCCAGCGGGAGGATCGAATGCACACCGGGGAGCTGTTTTTT,CSAKFQREDRMHTGELFF
TRBJ2-7,once,TRBV7-6,-,TGTGCCAGCAGCTTAGGACCGTTCTACGAGCAGTACTTC,CASSLGPFYEQYF
TRBJ2-2,-,TRBV24-1,-,TGTGCCGTGGGACGGGCGAACACCGGGGAGCTGTTTTTT,CAVGRANTGELFF
TRBJ2-3,-,TRBV7-2,-,TGTGCCAGCAGCTTACGCAAAGGGTCTAGCACAGATACGCAGTATTTT,CASSLRKGSSTDTQYF
TRBJ1-3,-,TRBV10-1,-,TGCGCCAGCAGTGGCGGGACTAGCGGAATCACCATATATTTT,CASSGGTSGITIYF
TRBJ2-3,-,TRBV24-1,-,TGTGCCACCAGCGCTTTTATGCCCCCCCCCACAGATACGCAGTATTTT,CATSAFMPPPTDTQYF
TRBJ2-5,-,TRBV5-1,-,TGCGCCAGCAGCTTGGGACAGGAGACCCAGTACTTC,CASSLGQETQYF
TRBJ1-1,-,TRBV10-1,TRBD1,TGCGCCAGCAGTCAGTCAGGGGGGACTGAAGCTTTCTTT,CASSQSGGTEAFF
TRBJ2-7,-,TRBV9,TRBD1,TGTGCCAGCAGCGCGGGTCAGGGACAGGGGTCCTACGAGCAGTACTTC,CASSAGQGQGSYEQYF
TRBJ2-1,-,TRBV24-1,TRBD2,TGTGCCACCGCGGGCGGGAGGTACAATGAGCAGTTCTTC,CATAGGRYNEQFF
TRBJ1-1,-,TRBV6-5,-,TGTGCCAGCAGCGCTATAGCGGGAGGCACTGAAGCTTTCTTT,CASSAIAGGTEAFF
TRBJ2-7,medium-sized,TRBV7-9,TRBD2,TGTGCCAGCAGCTTACTGGGCGGGAGAGCCTACGAGCAGTACTTC,CASSLLGGRAYEQYF